These 12 T cell receptor beta chains were sequenced from one sample in a study of T-cell memory formation after mild COVID-19. TCRdb independently ran MiXCR on the 5' RACE reads; one entry per CDR3 protein. The sample lists 250,000 to 300,000 distinct CDR3 sequences, 15% to 20% occurring once. The source material was PBMCs or a T cell subset sorted from them (not recorded which). The source is a man between 18 and 29 years old who had mild COVID-19 (a few samples of this study predate the infection). Cell type and time point are not known.

This clonotype was seen a handful of times. This chain joins TRBV5-4 and TRBJ2-3; 11 bases are a match to TRBD2. This CDR3 has 18 residues. V shed 0 bases and J 0 bases; nucleotides not matched to a gene: 6. From germline, CDR1 is SGHNT and CDR2 YYREEE (reference sequence). The CDR3 loop is CASSLGSGGVTSTDTQYF. The CDR3 DNA sequence: TGTGCCAGCAGCTTGGGTAGCGGGGGGGTAACTAGCACAGATACGCAGTATTTT.

The rearrangement joins TRBV7-2 to TRBJ1-3; D is possibly TRBD1 (5 bases). The CDR3 consists of 13 residues. V dropped 7 bases and J dropped 4 bases, with 11 bases sitting between them. CDR1 SGHTA and CDR2 FQGNSA come from the germline V gene. CDR3 sequence: CASTRGGGNTIYF. CDR3 nucleotides: TGTGCCAGCACCCGGGGGGGAGGAAACACCATATATTTT.

CDR3 in amino acids: CASSLRGVGDEKLFF. In DNA, the CDR3 is TGTGCCAGCAGCTTACGGGGGGTTGGGGATGAAAAACTGTTTTTT. The J gene is TRBJ1-4, the V gene TRBV7-9; D may be TRBD1 (5 bases). Germline V lookup: CDR1 SEHNR, CDR2 FQNEAQ (reference sequence). The CDR3 consists of 15 residues. V lost 2 bases, J lost 6 bases, and 13 bases lay in between.

This clonotype was seen a handful of times. The chain recombines TRBV9 with TRBJ1-1; 7 bases align to TRBD1. CDR3 length equals 15 residues. Per the germline V gene, CDR1 is SGDLS and CDR2 is YYNGEE. With V trimmed by 6 bases and J by 0 bases, 8 bases remained unmatched. DNA of the CDR3: TGTGCCAGCACCCCCCGGGACAGATTGAACACTGAAGCTTTCTTT. This encodes CASTPRDRLNTEAFF. The variable domain in full, with the rest retrieved from reference TRBV9 and TRBJ1-1, is DSGVTQTPKHLITATGQRVTLRCSPRSGDLSVYWYQQSLDQGLQFLIQYYNGEERAKGNILERFSAQQFPDLHSELNLSSLELGDSALYFCASTPRDRLNTEAFFGQGTRLTVV.

This clonotype showed up just a few times. This sequence joins TRBV7-2 and TRBJ1-2; D not resolved. CDR3 length: 15 amino acids. The germline V gene encodes CDR1 SGHTA and CDR2 FQGNSA. V was cut by 3 bases and J by 5 bases, with 16 bases left in between. CDR3 region: CASSFRELADYGYTF. Written as DNA, the CDR3 is TGTGCCAGCAGCTTTAGAGAGTTGGCGGATTATGGCTACACCTTC.

The V call is TRBV12-3 or TRBV12-4, the J call TRBJ1-2; 7 nucleotides match TRBD1. Trimming at V came to 6 bases and at J to 6 bases, leaving 7 bases not matched to a gene. This CDR3 is 13 amino acids long. CDR3 DNA sequence: TGTGCCAGCAGCCCCGGGACAGATGATGGCTACACCTTC. Its protein is CASSPGTDDGYTF.

Only a few counts were recorded for this clonotype. The chain combines TRBV5-1 with TRBJ2-2, with a weak D call TRBD1 (5 bases). Between the trimmed V and J ends, which lost 4 bases and 4 bases, there was a span of 14 bases. The CDR3 spans 15 residues. Germline V lookup: CDR1 SGHRS, CDR2 YFSETQ. CDR3 nucleotide sequence: TGCGCCAGCAGCAGCCAGGGTTTAGGCACCGGGGAGCTGTTTTTT. The encoded protein is CASSSQGLGTGELFF.

This clonotype was detected only a few times. The rearrangement links TRBV29-1 to TRBJ2-1; 11 bases agree with TRBD2. V was pared by 2 bases and J by 5 bases, with 5 bases of the junction left unmatched. The CDR3 extends over 15 amino acids. Per germline, CDR1 SQVTM and CDR2 ANQGSEA. The CDR3 loop reads CSVELETSGDNEQFF. The CDR3 nucleotides read TGCAGCGTTGAACTGGAGACTAGCGGGGACAATGAGCAGTTCTTC.

V gene TRBV20-1 combines with J gene TRBJ2-3; 16 bases agree with TRBD2. Germline assignment: CDR1 DFQATT and CDR2 SNEGSKA (reference sequence). Trimming at V came to 6 bases and at J to 4 bases, leaving 10 bases not matched to a gene. The CDR3 has 17 residues. DNA of the CDR3: TGCAGTGCCCGTCCGGGACTAGCGGGGGGGCCCCCAGATACGCAGTATTTT. Translated: CSARPGLAGGPPDTQYF.

This rearrangement joins TRBV27 to TRBJ2-7; 9 bases match TRBD2. CDR1 is MNHEY, CDR2 SMNVEV, per germline (reference sequence). CDR3 length: 14 amino acids. V lost 3 bases, J lost 6 bases, and 6 bases stayed unmatched. The CDR3, as DNA: TGTGCCAGCAGTTTGCTACTAGCGGGTGCCGAGCAGTACTTC. Its translation is CASSLLLAGAEQYF.

This clonotype was picked up many times. This rearrangement joins TRBV11-2 to TRBJ2-3; D unresolved. The CDR3 length is 12 residues. Trimming stripped 5 bases from V and 6 bases from J, with 9 bases between. The germline V gene encodes CDR1 SGHAT and CDR2 FQNNGV. Here the CDR3 DNA reads TGTGCCAGCAGCCCCCGATCGGATACGCAGTATTTT. It translates to CASSPRSDTQYF.

The chain uses TRBV5-1 and TRBJ2-2, with 7 bases fitting TRBD2. The trim removed 0 bases at V and 13 bases at J, leaving 18 bases unmatched. The CDR3 contains 17 residues. CDR1 and CDR2 (germline): SGHRS, YFSETQ. DNA of the CDR3: TGCGCCAGCAGCTTGGCCTGGCTAGCGGTTCCTGTTCTTTGGCTGTTTTTT. Translation gives CASSLAWLAVPVLWLFF.